Shown below are 2 T cell receptor beta chains from a single sample sequenced in a study of shared clonotypes between healthy human individuals. Repertoires were generated with immunoSEQ multiplex PCR, while TCRdb's copy carries only in-frame clones and drops some. The data contain approximately 650,000 clones, less than 97% of them singletons. As defined, naive CD8 cells were CD45RO-negative and positively selected for CCR7, with terminally differentiated effector memory CD45RA+ cells excluded. Sequencing used naive CD8+ T cells sorted from blood. These receptor sequences come from a woman in her 30s in good health.

This clone occurred once. The V call is TRBV15, the J call TRBJ2-7; D unresolved. This CDR3 is built from 11 residues. The germline V and J ends were trimmed by 3 bases and 4 bases, with 4 bases remaining between them. CDR1 LNHNV and CDR2 YYDKDF come from the germline V gene (reference sequence). The CDR3 DNA is TGTGCCACCAGCAGCGGATACGAGCAGTACTTC. This encodes CATSSGYEQYF.

V usage is TRBV6-6 and J usage is TRBJ2-3, with TRBD2 matching over 7 bases. Trimming removed 2 bases from V and 0 bases from J; junction bases left unmatched: 5. This CDR3 is 16 amino acids long. Germline V gives CDR1 MNHNY, CDR2 SVGAGI (reference sequence). The CDR3: CASSYGAGYSTDTQYF. DNA of the CDR3: TGTGCCAGCAGTTACGGAGCGGGGTATAGCACAGATACGCAGTATTTT.